The 5 T cell receptor beta chains given below trace back to one sample, sequenced in a study of blood T cell repertoires in COVID-19. The protocol was immunoSEQ multiplex PCR, while the TCRdb copy is restricted to in-frame clones and leaves out a portion. This sample carries 50,000 to 60,000 clones, approximately 91% of them seen once, and the ten largest clones take around 8.5%. The sequenced material came from peripheral blood. These TCRs come from a man between 60 and 75 years old with active COVID-19.

The chain uses TRBV7-6 and TRBJ2-7, with a weak D call TRBD1 (6 bases). The V and J ends lost 1 base and 4 bases respectively, with 11 bases between them. The germline V gene has CDR1 SGHVS and CDR2 FNYEAQ. The CDR3 is 14 amino acids. CDR3 region: CASSLGAGEYEQYF. For the CDR3, the DNA is TGTGCCAGCAGCTTAGGTGCAGGGGAGTACGAGCAGTACTTC.

The chain employs TRBV3-1 (or the pseudogene TRBV3-2) and TRBJ2-1, with 9 nucleotides matching TRBD1. Germline-derived CDR1 and CDR2 are LGHDT and YNNKEL (reference sequence). The CDR3 sequence is 13 residues long. V dropped 0 bases and J dropped 14; count of bases not matched to a gene: 5. The CDR3: CASSQEGGTGKFF. Here the CDR3 DNA reads TGTGCCAGCAGCCAAGAGGGCGGGACAGGGAAGTTCTTC.

The V gene is TRBV3-1 (or the pseudogene TRBV3-2), the J gene TRBJ2-3; TRBD2 matches 13 bases. The CDR3 contains 19 residues. The V gene's germline CDR1 is LGHDT and CDR2 YNNKEL (reference sequence). V shed 3 bases, J shed 4 bases, and the junction held 13 bases outside the gene matches. CDR3 loop: CASSQDTRTSGRGPDTQYF. The CDR3 nucleotides read TGTGCCAGCAGCCAGGACACGAGAACTAGCGGGAGGGGTCCAGATACGCAGTATTTT.

The gene calls are TRBV2 and TRBJ2-2, with 9 bases that match TRBD1. V trimming: 8 bases; J trimming: 4 bases; junction bases outside the gene matches: 5. Germline CDR1 and CDR2: SNHLY and FYNNEI. The length of the CDR3 is 14 residues. The CDR3 sequence: CASLPGQGTGELFF. CDR3 DNA sequence: TGTGCCAGCCTCCCGGGACAGGGCACCGGGGAGCTGTTTTTT.

The V gene is TRBV19, the J gene TRBJ1-1; D unresolved. This CDR3 region has 12 residues. V lost 9 bases and J lost 1, with 9 bases in between. Germline V gene sequence: CDR1 LNHDA, CDR2 SQIVND (reference sequence). For the CDR3, the DNA is TGTGCCAGCCAGGTTTCGAACACTGAAGCTTTCTTT. This codes for CASQVSNTEAFF.